Below are 30 T cell receptor beta chains sequenced from a single sample in a study of T cells in Graves' hyperthyroidism and ophthalmopathy. The investigators amplified TCR beta CDR3 regions from RNA transcripts. The study used the HTBI primer set for a first-round RT-PCR of the TCR CDR3. One entry per CDR3 protein results from TCRdb running MiXCR on the multiplex PCR reads. The sample consists of about 600,000 distinct CDR3 sequences, approximately 14% of them appearing once. Sequenced input: blood. The origin of the receptors is a woman between 18 and 29 years old with Graves' ophthalmopathy.

This clonotype showed up many times. The rearrangement joins TRBV6-2 or TRBV6-3 to TRBJ2-2, with 11 bases aligning to TRBD2. Per the germline V gene, CDR1 is MNHEY and CDR2 is SVGEGT. V was clipped by 2 bases and J by 7 bases; unmatched bases: 3. This CDR3 contains 15 residues. CDR3 sequence: CASSYAGLAGGELFF. DNA for the CDR3: TGTGCCAGCAGTTACGCTGGACTAGCGGGCGGGGAGCTGTTTTTT.

This clonotype came up many times. The CDR3, as DNA: TGTGCCATTGCGGACAGGGAAGAGACCCAGTACTTC. Its translation is CAIADREETQYF. This chain links TRBV10-3 with TRBJ2-5; 8 bases match TRBD1. CDR1 is ENHRY and CDR2 is SYGVKD in the germline V gene. After removal of 9 bases from V and 3 bases from J, the junction contained 3 bases not matched to a gene. This CDR3 has 12 amino acids.

The chain links TRBV6-2 or TRBV6-3 to TRBJ2-7; D ambiguous. The V end was cut by 0 bases, the J end by 0 bases, with 9 bases between. The CDR3 sequence is 15 residues long. Germline V gives CDR1 MNHEY, CDR2 SVGEGT. In DNA, the CDR3 is TGTGCCAGCAGTTACTCGGGCACCTACTCCTACGAGCAGTACTTC. This translates into CASSYSGTYSYEQYF.

This clonotype was detected many times. V is TRBV28 and J is TRBJ1-5; D may be TRBD1 (5 bases). The germline CDR1 and CDR2 sequences are MDHEN and SYDVKM. V was cut by 5 bases and J by 3 bases, with 20 bases left in between. The CDR3 length is 17 residues. The CDR3 loop is CASSPTRWGRVNQPQHF. In nucleotides, the CDR3 is TGTGCCAGCAGTCCCACCCGTTGGGGACGCGTCAATCAGCCCCAGCATTTT.

This clonotype has a count of ten or more. This chain joins TRBV6-1 and TRBJ1-5, with D unresolved. CDR1 is MNHNS and CDR2 is SASEGT in the germline V gene. The CDR3 runs to 12 residues. Between the trimmed V and J ends, which lost 5 bases and 7 bases, there was a span of 9 bases. The DNA of the CDR3 is TGTGCCAGCAGTACAAACGAACAGCCCCAGCATTTT. This sequence encodes CASSTNEQPQHF.

This clonotype was detected ten times or more. V usage is TRBV6-1 and J usage is TRBJ2-7, with 10 bases that match TRBD2. Trimming removed 7 bases from V and 0 bases from J; junction bases left unmatched: 18. This CDR3 is 19 amino acids long. CDR1 MNHNS and CDR2 SASEGT come from the germline V gene. In DNA, the CDR3 is TGTGCCAGCACCATGGGCGGGGCTAGCGGGAGTTTTCTCTCCTACGAGCAGTACTTC. It is translated as CASTMGGASGSFLSYEQYF.

In this sample, this clonotype turned up many times. V usage is TRBV7-3 and J usage is TRBJ1-1, with D maybe TRBD1 (6 bases). Trimming removed 2 bases from V and 4 bases from J, with 20 bases in between. The CDR3 is made up of 17 amino acids. Germline V gene lookup returns CDR1 SGHTA and CDR2 FQGTGA. The CDR3 region is CASSLGTGRSSFTEAFF. DNA of the CDR3: TGTGCCAGCAGCTTAGGCACAGGGAGAAGCAGCTTCACTGAAGCTTTCTTT.

This chain connects TRBV20-1 to TRBJ2-7, with TRBD2 matching over 10 bases. Trimming cost V 3 bases and J 6 bases; bases outside gene matches: 11. The CDR3 loop spans 15 amino acids. Germline V lookup: CDR1 DFQATT, CDR2 SNEGSKA (reference sequence). CDR3 residues: CSASPPSGGTIEQYF. The DNA for the CDR3 is TGCAGTGCTAGTCCGCCTAGCGGGGGTACAATCGAGCAGTACTTC.

In this sample, this clonotype turned up a few times. The V call is TRBV25-1, the J call TRBJ2-1; either TRBD1 or TRBD2 may fit D (5 bases each). V was clipped by 8 bases and J by 8 bases, with 10 bases between them. The germline V gene has CDR1 MGHDK and CDR2 SYGVNS. This CDR3 spans 11 amino acids. The CDR3 bases are TGTGCCAGCGGGGACGGGTATGAGCAGTTCTTC. This encodes CASGDGYEQFF.

Ten or more counts support this clonotype. The chain carries TRBV28 and TRBJ2-7; tentative D call: TRBD1 (6 bases). CDR3 length: 14 amino acids. V lost 6 bases, J lost 4 bases, and 16 bases lay in between. Per the germline V gene, CDR1 is MDHEN and CDR2 is SYDVKM. CDR3: CASRSRTVVYEQYF. CDR3 sequence (DNA): TGTGCCAGCAGGTCCAGGACAGTAGTGTACGAGCAGTACTTC. Full variable domain (outside the CDR3, taken from reference TRBV28 and TRBJ2-7): DVKVTQSSRYLVKRTGEKVFLECVQDMDHENMFWYRQDPGLGLRLIYFSYDVKMKEKGDIPEGYSVSREKKERFSLILESASTNQTSMYLCASRSRTVVYEQYFGPGTRLTVT.

The chain carries TRBV28 and TRBJ2-7; 14 nucleotides agree with TRBD2. This CDR3 comprises 17 residues. Trimming removed 3 bases from V and 2 bases from J; junction bases left unmatched: 6. Germline CDR1 MDHEN, CDR2 SYDVKM. The CDR3 here is CASSFATSGRVAYEQYF. CDR3 coding DNA: TGTGCCAGCAGTTTTGCGACTAGCGGGAGGGTAGCCTACGAGCAGTACTTC.

This clonotype was seen more than once but under ten times. The CDR3 coding sequence is TGTGCCATCAGTGAGTCTCCCGTCGAGACCCAGTACTTC. This codes for CAISESPVETQYF. This chain uses TRBV10-3 with TRBJ2-5, with no clear D. From germline, CDR1 is ENHRY and CDR2 SYGVKD. This CDR3 region has 13 residues. The ends were cut back, 0 bases at V and 5 bases at J, with 7 bases in the middle.

The chain is built from TRBV6-9 and TRBJ2-7, with 10 bases aligning to TRBD2. Per germline, CDR1 MNHGY and CDR2 SVAAGI. The length of the CDR3 is 13 residues. V gave up 4 bases and J gave up 6 bases; unmatched junction bases: 3. The CDR3 DNA follows: TGTGCCAGCAGTTGGCTAGCGGGAGTCGAGCAGTACTTC. It is translated as CASSWLAGVEQYF.

The CDR3 DNA reads TGTGCCAGCTCATCGAGTTTCATACAGGGGGCAAGGCAGCCCCAGCATTTT. It is translated as CASSSSFIQGARQPQHF. The J gene is TRBJ1-5, the V gene TRBV18, with 9 positions matching TRBD1. CDR3 length: 17 amino acids. V dropped 5 bases and J dropped 7; count of bases not matched to a gene: 15. CDR1 is KGHSH, CDR2 LQKENI, per germline.

This clonotype was counted ten times or more. The V and J genes are TRBV29-1 and TRBJ2-5, with a weak D call TRBD1 (5 bases). This CDR3 is built from 14 residues. V was cut by 1 base and J by 3 bases, with 12 bases left in between. Germline V CDR1 and CDR2: SQVTM, ANQGSEA. CDR3 in DNA: TGCAGCGTTGAAGGGGGCAGGGTCGAAGAGACCCAGTACTTC. Protein sequence: CSVEGGRVEETQYF.

This clonotype was counted at least ten times. CDR3 coding DNA: TGTGCCAGCAGTTTTGAGCACAGGGACTATGGCTACACCTTC. Translated, it gives CASSFEHRDYGYTF. The genes are TRBV28 and TRBJ1-2; D is possibly TRBD1 (6 bases). The germline V gene has CDR1 MDHEN and CDR2 SYDVKM. V lost 3 bases to trimming and J lost 3 bases, with 11 bases between them. This CDR3 is 14 amino acids long.

In this sample, this clonotype turned up many times. The chain uses TRBV11-2 and TRBJ2-3, with D possibly TRBD1 on 5 matching bases. CDR1 is SGHAT, CDR2 FQNNGV, per germline. This CDR3 has 19 residues. The V gene lost 1 base and the J gene lost 2 bases, with 22 bases spanning the gap. The CDR3, as DNA: TGTGCCAGCAGCTTAGTAGGTGTGGGGCGAGGTGAGGCCACAGATACGCAGTATTTT. Its translation is CASSLVGVGRGEATDTQYF.

The table lists this clonotype with a few counts. V and J are TRBV10-3 and TRBJ2-7, with 9 nucleotides matching TRBD2. This CDR3 is 14 amino acids long. V lost 4 bases and J lost 2; bases outside the gene matches: 3. Looked up from germline, CDR1 is ENHRY and CDR2 is SYGVKD. As DNA, the CDR3 is TGTGCCATCAGTGGGCGGGAGGGCCCCTACGAGCAGTACTTC. This translates into CAISGREGPYEQYF.

This clonotype appeared a few times. The V gene is TRBV19, the J gene TRBJ1-3; no definite D call. Trimming removed 9 bases from V and 4 bases from J, with 16 bases in between. Germline loops: CDR1 LNHDA, CDR2 SQIVND (reference sequence). The CDR3 is 14 residues long. The CDR3 is CASHSGISGNTIYF. CDR3 DNA: TGTGCCAGCCACTCCGGTATTTCCGGAAACACCATATATTTT.

This clonotype occurred once. The rearrangement links TRBV28 to TRBJ2-7; 8 bases agree with TRBD1. Germline V gene lookup returns CDR1 MDHEN and CDR2 SYDVKM. V was pared by 6 bases and J by 5 bases, with 12 bases of the junction left unmatched. The CDR3 sequence is 15 residues long. The CDR3, as DNA: TGTGCCAGCAGCCGGCCAGGGGGCGCAATCCACGAGCAGTACTTC. Protein sequence: CASSRPGGAIHEQYF.

This clonotype appeared a few times. The gene calls are TRBV19 and TRBJ1-5; no firm D call. Trimming left V 7 bases short and J 2 bases short, with 12 bases between. Germline CDR1 and CDR2: LNHDA and SQIVND (reference sequence). CDR3 length: 14 amino acids. CDR3 sequence: CASTPHGGNQPQHF. The CDR3 DNA reads TGTGCCAGTACCCCCCATGGTGGCAATCAGCCCCAGCATTTT. Variable domain in full (rest from reference TRBV19 and TRBJ1-5): DGGITQSPKYLFRKEGQNVTLSCEQNLNHDAMYWYRQDPGQGLRLIYYSQIVNDFQKGDIAEGYSVSREKKESFPLTVTSAQKNPTAFYLCASTPHGGNQPQHFGDGTRLSIL.

This clonotype was counted many times. J is TRBJ2-1 and V is TRBV29-1; no clear D. This CDR3 spans 15 amino acids. Germline assignment: CDR1 SQVTM and CDR2 ANQGSEA. The ends were cut back, 0 bases at V and 9 bases at J, with 18 bases in the middle. The CDR3 region has the DNA TGCAGCGTTGAAGACCCTAATAGGCCCCATGGTGAGCAGTTCTTC. Its protein is CSVEDPNRPHGEQFF.

With regard to this clonotype: A much larger clone is a single base away; this may be a read error. The chain uses TRBV20-1 and TRBJ2-3; D may be TRBD2 (5 bases). The CDR3 runs to 15 residues. Germline CDR1 and CDR2: DFQATT and SNEGSKA (reference sequence). The CDR3 nucleotides are TGCATTGCTGCCAGCGGTGTAGAAGCCGCAGATACGCAGTATTTT. It encodes CIAASGVEAADTQYF.

The chain uses TRBV9 and TRBJ2-6; 9 bases are a match to TRBD1. This CDR3 region has 18 residues. The ends lost 4 bases at V and 2 bases at J; junction bases unmatched: 10. Germline values: CDR1 SGDLS, CDR2 YYNGEE. The DNA of the CDR3 is TGTGCCAGCAGCCGCCACGGGACAGGGAATACTGGGGCCAACGTCCTGACTTTC. Protein sequence: CASSRHGTGNTGANVLTF.

This clonotype was detected a few times. This chain joins TRBV5-8 and TRBJ1-2, with a weak D call TRBD1 (5 bases). In germline, CDR1 is SGHTS, CDR2 YDEGEE. The CDR3 contains 15 residues. The ends were cut back, 4 bases at V and 5 bases at J, with 18 bases in the middle. CDR3 loop: CASSRYQGGEYGYTF. The CDR3 nucleotides read TGTGCCAGCAGCCGATATCAGGGCGGGGAGTATGGCTACACCTTC.

This clonotype has a count of ten or more. The chain recombines TRBV10-3 with TRBJ1-5, with D uncertain. Germline values: CDR1 ENHRY, CDR2 SYGVKD. V shed 0 bases and J shed 5 bases, with 5 bases lying between them. CDR3 length: 13 residues. CDR3 DNA sequence: TGTGCCATCAGTGAGTCGCCAGATCAGCCCCAGCATTTT. Protein product: CAISESPDQPQHF.

This clonotype was counted many times. This chain connects TRBV2 to TRBJ1-5, with a tentative D call TRBD1 (5 bases). Germline CDR1 and CDR2: SNHLY and FYNNEI. The CDR3 length is 14 residues. Between the trimmed V and J ends, which lost 3 bases and 4 bases, there was a span of 10 bases. This CDR3 is CASSEGQRNQPQHF. DNA of the CDR3: TGTGCCAGCAGTGAGGGGCAGCGAAATCAGCCCCAGCATTTT.

This clonotype showed up many times. The chain is built from TRBV20-1 and TRBJ1-1; TRBD1 is a possible D gene (6 bases). The V gene lost 0 bases and the J gene lost 3 bases, with 11 bases spanning the gap. The CDR3 is made up of 14 amino acids. CDR1 is DFQATT and CDR2 is SNEGSKA in the germline V gene (reference sequence). The CDR3 is CSARDRAGDTEAFF. The CDR3 DNA sequence: TGCAGTGCTAGAGATCGGGCAGGGGACACTGAAGCTTTCTTT.

The rearrangement joins TRBV2 to TRBJ1-1; 12 nucleotides align to TRBD1. In germline, CDR1 is SNHLY, CDR2 FYNNEI. CDR3 length: 14 amino acids. Unmatched junction bases numbered 10, after V lost 9 bases and J lost 8 bases. The DNA for the CDR3 is TGTGCCAGTGTGCGGGACAGGGGGCGCGAGGAAGCTTTCTTT. Amino acids: CASVRDRGREEAFF. Drawing the rest from reference TRBV2 and TRBJ1-1, the complete variable domain is EPEVTQTPSHQVTQMGQEVILRCVPISNHLYFYWYRQILGQKVEFLVSFYNNEISEKSEIFDDQFSVERPDGSNFTLKIRSTKLEDSAMYFCASVRDRGREEAFFGQGTRLTVV.

This clonotype was counted a few times. The chain recombines TRBV5-5 with TRBJ1-4; D perhaps matches TRBD1 (5 bases). Germline loops: CDR1 SGHKS, CDR2 YYEKEE (reference sequence). The CDR3 has 16 residues. V gave up 3 bases and J gave up 5 bases, with 17 bases separating them. The CDR3 DNA reads TGTGCCAGCAGCTGGCAGGGTTCGACACAGAATGAAAAACTGTTTTTT. It yields the protein CASSWQGSTQNEKLFF. The whole variable domain, remainder taken from reference TRBV5-5 and TRBJ1-4, is DAGVTQSPTHLIKTRGQQVTLRCSPISGHKSVSWYQQVLGQGPQFIFQYYEKEERGRGNFPDRFSARQFPNYSSELNVNALLLGDSALYLCASSWQGSTQNEKLFFGSGTQLSVL.